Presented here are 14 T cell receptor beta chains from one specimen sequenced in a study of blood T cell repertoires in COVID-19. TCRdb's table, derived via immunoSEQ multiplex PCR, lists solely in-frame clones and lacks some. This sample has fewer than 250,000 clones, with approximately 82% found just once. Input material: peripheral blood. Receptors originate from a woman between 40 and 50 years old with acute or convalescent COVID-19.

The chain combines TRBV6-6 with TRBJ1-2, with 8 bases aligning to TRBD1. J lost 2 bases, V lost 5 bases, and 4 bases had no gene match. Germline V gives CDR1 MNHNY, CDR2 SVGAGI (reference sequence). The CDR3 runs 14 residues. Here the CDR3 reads CASSADRANYGYTF. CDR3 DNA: TGTGCCAGCAGTGCGGACAGGGCAAACTATGGCTACACCTTC.

The CDR3 nucleotides read TGTGCCAGCAGCACCAGACAGGGTTACGAGCAGTACTTC. It is translated as CASSTRQGYEQYF. The chain carries TRBV14 and TRBJ2-7; TRBD1 matches at 7 bases. Germline CDR1 SGHDN, CDR2 FVKESK. V lost 5 bases, J lost 4 bases, and 5 bases stayed unmatched. This CDR3 has 13 residues. Filled out from reference TRBV14 and TRBJ2-7, the complete variable domain reads EAGVTQFPSHSVIEKGQTVTLRCDPISGHDNLYWYRRVMGKEIKFLLHFVKESKQDESGMPNNRFLAERTGGTYSTLKVQPAELEDSGVYFCASSTRQGYEQYFGPGTRLTVT.

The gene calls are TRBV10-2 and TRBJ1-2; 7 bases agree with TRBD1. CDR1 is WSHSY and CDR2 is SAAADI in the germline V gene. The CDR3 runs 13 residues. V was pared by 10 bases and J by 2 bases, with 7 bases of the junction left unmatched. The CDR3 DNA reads TGCGCCACAACAGGGGTCGGAAACTATGGCTACACCTTC. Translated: CATTGVGNYGYTF.

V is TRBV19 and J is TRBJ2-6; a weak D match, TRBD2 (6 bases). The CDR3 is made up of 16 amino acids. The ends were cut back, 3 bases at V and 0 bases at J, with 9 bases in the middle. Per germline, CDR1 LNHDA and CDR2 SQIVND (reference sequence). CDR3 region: CASSIGRTSGANVLTF. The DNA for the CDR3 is TGTGCCAGTAGTATTGGGAGGACCTCTGGGGCCAACGTCCTGACTTTC.

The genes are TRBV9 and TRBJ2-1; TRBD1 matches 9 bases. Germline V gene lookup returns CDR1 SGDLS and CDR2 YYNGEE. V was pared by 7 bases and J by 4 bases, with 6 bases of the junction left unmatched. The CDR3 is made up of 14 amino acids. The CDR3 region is CASSPGQGYNEQFF. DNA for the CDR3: TGTGCCAGCTCCCCGGGACAGGGATACAATGAGCAGTTCTTC.

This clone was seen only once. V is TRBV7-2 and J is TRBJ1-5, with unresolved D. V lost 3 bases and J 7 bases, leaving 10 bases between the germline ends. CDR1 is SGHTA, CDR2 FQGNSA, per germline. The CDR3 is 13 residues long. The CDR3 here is CASSLSGYQPQHF. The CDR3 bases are TGTGCCAGCAGCTTGAGCGGGTACCAGCCCCAGCATTTT.

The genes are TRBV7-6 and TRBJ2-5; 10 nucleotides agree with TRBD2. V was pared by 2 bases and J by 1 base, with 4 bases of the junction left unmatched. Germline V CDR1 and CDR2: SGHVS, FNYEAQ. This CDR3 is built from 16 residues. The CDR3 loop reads CASSLQTSGTQETQYF. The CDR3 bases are TGTGCCAGCAGCTTACAAACTAGCGGGACCCAAGAGACCCAGTACTTC.

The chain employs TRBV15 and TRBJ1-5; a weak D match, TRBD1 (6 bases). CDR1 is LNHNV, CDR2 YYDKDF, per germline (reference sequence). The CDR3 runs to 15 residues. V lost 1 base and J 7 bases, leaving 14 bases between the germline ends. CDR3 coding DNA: TGTGCCACCAGCAGAGCCAGGGGCGAGGGGCAGCCCCAGCATTTT. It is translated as CATSRARGEGQPQHF.

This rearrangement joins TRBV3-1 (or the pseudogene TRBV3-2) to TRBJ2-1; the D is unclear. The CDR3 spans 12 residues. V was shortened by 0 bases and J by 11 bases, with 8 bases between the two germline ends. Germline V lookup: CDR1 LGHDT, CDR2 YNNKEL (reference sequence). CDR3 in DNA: TGTGCCAGCAGCCAAGACGGTATCAAGCAGTTCTTC. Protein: CASSQDGIKQFF.

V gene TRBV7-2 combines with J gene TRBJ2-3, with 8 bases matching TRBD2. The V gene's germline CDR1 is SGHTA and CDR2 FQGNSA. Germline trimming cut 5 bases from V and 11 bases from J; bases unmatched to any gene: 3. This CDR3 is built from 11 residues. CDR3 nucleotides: TGTGCCAGCAGCCCGGGAGGGGGGCAGTATTTT. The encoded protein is CASSPGGGQYF.

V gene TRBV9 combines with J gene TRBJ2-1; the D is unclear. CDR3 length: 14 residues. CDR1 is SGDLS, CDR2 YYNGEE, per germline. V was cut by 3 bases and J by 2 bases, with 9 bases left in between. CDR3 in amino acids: CASSALGAYNEQFF. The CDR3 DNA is TGTGCCAGCAGCGCCCTTGGAGCCTACAATGAGCAGTTCTTC.

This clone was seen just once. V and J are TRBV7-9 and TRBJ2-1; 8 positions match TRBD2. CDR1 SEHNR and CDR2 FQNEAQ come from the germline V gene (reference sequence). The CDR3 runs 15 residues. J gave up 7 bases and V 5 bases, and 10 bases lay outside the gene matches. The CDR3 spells CASSVNSGMRNEQFF. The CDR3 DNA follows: TGTGCCAGCAGCGTAAATAGCGGGATGAGGAATGAGCAGTTCTTC.

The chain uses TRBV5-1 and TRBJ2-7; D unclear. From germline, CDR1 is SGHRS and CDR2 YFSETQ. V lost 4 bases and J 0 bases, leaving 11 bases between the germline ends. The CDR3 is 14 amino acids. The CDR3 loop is CASSPPADSYEQYF. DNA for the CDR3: TGCGCCAGCAGCCCCCCGGCGGACTCCTACGAGCAGTACTTC. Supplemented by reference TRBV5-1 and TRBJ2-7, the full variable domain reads KAGVTQTPRYLIKTRGQQVTLSCSPISGHRSVSWYQQTPGQGLQFLFEYFSETQRNKGNFPGRFSGRQFSNSRSEMNVSTLELGDSALYLCASSPPADSYEQYFGPGTRLTVT.

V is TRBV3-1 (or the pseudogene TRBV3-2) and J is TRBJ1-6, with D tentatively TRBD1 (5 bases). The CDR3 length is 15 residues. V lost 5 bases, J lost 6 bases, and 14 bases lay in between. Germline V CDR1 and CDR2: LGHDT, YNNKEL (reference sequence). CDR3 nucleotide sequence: TGTGCCAGCAGCAGGGTTGGGGGGTCTAATTCACCCCTCCACTTT. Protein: CASSRVGGSNSPLHF.